The TCR beta chain described here comes from a study of T cells in Graves' hyperthyroidism and ophthalmopathy (dated by TCRdb to between 2018 and 2020). Study-level background: Peripheral blood samples were taken at initial diagnosis, before any treatment was given. TCR V-J signatures able to tell the groups apart were searched for in a discovery cohort of 95 to 100 patients, of whom approximately 40 had Graves' ophthalmopathy and under 65 had stable Graves' hyperthyroidism. Whether ophthalmopathy could be predicted prospectively was tested in an independent validation cohort made up of 18 to 20 hyperthyroidism patients plus 17 patients who later progressed to ophthalmopathy. The 95 to 100 discovery patients were randomly divided into training and test sets at a 7:3 ratio. In addition, the study compared T-cell repertoires in thyroid tissue and in blood from over 5 Graves' hyperthyroidism patients. Once sampling was done, hyperthyroidism patients were given methimazole at a starting dose of 30 mg daily, whereas ophthalmopathy patients were given high-dose intravenous methylprednisolone. TCR Vbeta CDR3 sequencing of some 140 peripheral blood samples (43 ophthalmopathy, about 80 hyperthyroidism and roughly 17 progressor patients) is reported in the paper.

Study-level results and caveats: Ophthalmopathy was separated from stable hyperthyroidism by a 13 V-J signature model, with approximately 86% sensitivity and approximately 84% specificity obtained in cross-validation and 80%/75% obtained in testing. Sample size was not statistically predetermined, and blinding of investigators to group allocation was not performed. During validation, the model predicted progression to ophthalmopathy a median of approximately 7 months ahead of onset, with roughly 65% sensitivity and almost 75% specificity. Blood samples also contained most of the expanded thyroid clonotypes (frequency above 0.001), which suggests that blood repertoires may reflect thyroid immune responses.

Unmatched junction bases come to 7, with V trimmed by 5 bases and J by 6 bases. From cysteine to phenylalanine, the CDR3 is 14 amino acids long. The read is trimmed to its CDR3 DNA, 42 bases read in frame from base 1. CDR1 LNHNV and CDR2 YYDKDF were looked up in the germline V gene (reference sequence). This clonotype was observed a few times. Its antigen is not yet known. The sample holds no much larger clone one base away, and base qualities are not on file. The TCR beta CDR3 regions were amplified from the RNA transcripts. The first round of RT-PCR for the TCR CDR3 was performed with the HTBI primer set and the Qiagen OneStep RT-PCR kit. Libraries were constructed in a second round of multiplex PCR, after which size selection and purification were performed. Libraries were sequenced paired-end with 100 bp reads on an Illumina HiSeq2000. The study's own analysis went as follows. SOAPnuke was used to process the raw data, throwing out any read that contained adapters or uncalled bases, had a mean Phred below 15, or lacked an exact constant-primer or identifier match. High-quality paired reads were merged using COPE v1.2.5, and each unique nucleotide sequence was defined as a clonotype. MiTCR v1.1 was used to align clonotypes to the IMGT TRBV, TRBD and TRBJ reference segments. Analysis was restricted to V-J combinations with a frequency above 0.0001, which covered about 99% of repertoires. A TCS score was defined as the ratio between F50 (clonal expansion) and ExV (chaos), using BLOSUM62-based TCRdist between CDR3 peptides within each V-J. Welch's t-statistics and random forest reduced around 510 V-J features to 10 to 15, which were used in a naive Bayes classifier (R e1071). Using fastp at Q25 and MiXCR, TCRdb reprocessed the public reads and kept productive beta chains. Each record represents a unique CDR3 protein, reported with the most common genes and DNA among its rows. The V and J calls here are based on TCRdb, not the publication. The sample records 460,000 or so distinct CDR3 sequences, approximately 14% of which are singletons. Less than 20% of the sample belongs to the ten largest clones.

Stable Graves' hyperthyroidism was defined as the absence of progression to ophthalmopathy over 18 months of follow-up. The hyperthyroidism patients were between 18 and 65 years old and newly diagnosed, with a disease duration of less than 2 months. Patients with uncontrolled infections, other autoimmune diseases, pregnancy or lactation were excluded. Diagnoses were based on clinical symptoms, serum thyroxine and TRAb, thyroid ultrasound and orbital computed tomography. PBMCs were isolated from 7.5 to 10 ml of fresh peripheral blood by Ficoll-Paque density gradient centrifugation. Trizol reagent was used to extract total RNA, and RNA quality was then checked on an Agilent 2100 Bioanalyzer.

The sequenced sample consisted of blood. This receptor chain uses TRBV15 and TRBJ2-3; 8 middle bases align to TRBD2. This clonotype originated in a woman between 18 and 29 years old with Graves' hyperthyroidism. CDR3 region: CATSLGTRPDTQYF. The DNA sequence is given as TGTGCCACCAGCCTCGGGACTAGACCCGATACGCAGTATTTT.